A selection of T cell receptor beta chains follows, all from one sample in a study of blood T cell repertoires in COVID-19. Method: immunoSEQ multiplex PCR; TCRdb's copy keeps in-frame clones and lacks some. Here the sample spans 270,000 or so clones, around 89% being singletons. The sample taken for sequencing was peripheral blood. The receptors were sampled from a woman aged 60-70 years with COVID-19, enrolled during active disease. CDR3s include the opening cysteine and the closing phenylalanine or tryptophan. The D gene is left open where the match is weak. Some rows mark clone size as missing; the rest say once, few, many or name a class of expanded clone.

v_call	j_call	clone_size	d_call	cdr3_aa	cdr3_nt
TRBV7-6	TRBJ1-5	-	TRBD1	CASSDGTGGVQPQHF	TGTGCCAGCAGCGACGGGACAGGGGGCGTTCAGCCCCAGCATTTT
TRBV18	TRBJ2-4	once	-	CASSHGGVAKNIQYF	TGTGCCAGCTCCCACGGAGGGGTAGCCAAAAACATTCAGTACTTC
TRBV15	TRBJ1-4	few	-	CATSKRASNEKLFF	TGTGCCACCAGCAAAAGAGCAAGTAATGAAAAACTGTTTTTT
TRBV4-1	TRBJ1-5	-	-	CASSQEGSGVDQPQHF	TGCGCCAGCAGCCAAGAGGGTTCGGGGGTTGATCAGCCCCAGCATTTT
TRBV12-3/TRBV12-4	TRBJ1-2	once	-	CASTHSGIYGYTF	TGTGCCAGCACCCATTCGGGGATCTATGGCTACACCTTC
TRBV12-2	TRBJ1-3	-	-	CASRLGTGETIYF	TGTGCAAGTCGCTTAGGGACAGGGGAGACCATATATTTT
TRBV7-2	TRBJ2-6	-	-	CASSQGTSGANVLTF	TGTGCCAGCAGCCAAGGGACATCTGGGGCCAACGTCCTGACTTTC
TRBV6-1	TRBJ2-1	-	-	CASSEAALDEQFF	TGTGCCAGCAGTGAAGCGGCCCTCGATGAGCAGTTCTTC
TRBV4-1	TRBJ1-2	-	-	CASSQDQGFNYGYTF	TGCGCCAGCAGCCAAGATCAGGGATTCAACTATGGCTACACCTTC
TRBV4-3	TRBJ2-3	-	TRBD2	CASSQDASGGAVDTQYF	TGCGCCAGCAGCCAAGATGCCAGCGGGGGGGCAGTAGATACGCAGTATTTT
TRBV15	TRBJ1-2	few	TRBD1	CATSQGGTGPYGYTF	TGTGCCACCAGCCAAGGGGGGACAGGGCCCTATGGCTACACCTTC
TRBV7-9	TRBJ1-4	-	-	CASSETLGGNEKLFF	TGTGCCAGCAGCGAAACCCTTGGCGGGAATGAAAAACTGTTTTTT
TRBV6-2/TRBV6-3	TRBJ2-6	few	TRBD1	CASSPINRGGANVLTF	TGTGCCAGCAGCCCTATCAACAGGGGTGGGGCCAACGTCCTGACTTTC
TRBV24-1	TRBJ1-1	-	-	CATSDLAGDQRAFF	TGTGCCACCAGTGATTTAGCAGGGGACCAACGGGCTTTCTTT
TRBV19	TRBJ2-7	-	-	CASSKDWSSYEQYF	TGTGCCAGTAGTAAAGACTGGAGCTCCTACGAGCAGTACTTC
TRBV7-9	TRBJ2-7	-	TRBD1	CASSSDRVLYEQYF	TGTGCCAGCAGCTCCGACAGGGTTCTCTACGAGCAGTACTTC
TRBV19	TRBJ1-6	-	TRBD1	CASSSQGAGTPLHF	TGTGCCAGTAGTAGTCAGGGGGCAGGAACACCCCTCCACTTT
TRBV3-1/TRBV3-2	TRBJ2-5	-	-	CASSLSWTAQETQYF	TGTGCCAGCAGCTTATCCTGGACAGCACAAGAGACCCAGTACTTC
TRBV6-2/TRBV6-3	TRBJ2-1	-	-	CASTPDGSSYNEQFF	TGTGCCAGCACCCCGGACGGGAGCTCCTACAATGAGCAGTTCTTC
TRBV5-1	TRBJ1-6	-	-	CASSSQTGQGSPLHF	TGCGCCAGCAGCTCTCAAACAGGGCAAGGTTCACCCCTCCACTTT
TRBV4-1	TRBJ1-1	-	TRBD1	CASSQVGQGVVGNTEAFF	TGCGCCAGCAGCCAAGTTGGACAGGGGGTGGTGGGGAACACTGAAGCTTTCTTT
TRBV7-9	TRBJ1-2	-	TRBD1	CASSPTGGPNYGYTF	TGTGCCAGCAGCCCGACAGGGGGCCCAAACTATGGCTACACCTTC
TRBV29-1	TRBJ2-1	-	TRBD2	CSVRTSGGYNEQFF	TGCAGCGTCAGAACTAGCGGGGGTTACAATGAGCAGTTCTTC
TRBV6-5	TRBJ2-3	-	-	CASSYKRASTDTQYF	TGTGCCAGCAGTTACAAGCGGGCAAGCACAGATACGCAGTATTTT